There are many counts of the clone carrying this T cell receptor beta chain. One end of the junction does not line up with germline, which may come from a read error. TCRdb reanalysed the 5' RACE reads using MiXCR and keeps one entry per CDR3 protein. The repertoire holds 50,000 to 60,000 distinct CDR3 sequences, about 15% seen once, with 4.4% in the top ten. For the unsorted libraries, 2 million PBMCs stored at -80 C served as input. The CDR3 runs 13 residues. CDR1 is SGHTA and CDR2 is FQGNSA in the germline V gene. This entry belongs to a study of neurological immune-mediated disorders. This sequence was found in a man aged 55-75 years in good health. Material: PBMCs. This chain uses TRBV7-2 with TRBJ2-7; D unresolved. This chain's CDR3 is CVSSFGSSYEQYF. Written as DNA, the CDR3 is TGTGTCAGCAGCTTTGGCAGCTCCTACGAGCAGTACTTC.